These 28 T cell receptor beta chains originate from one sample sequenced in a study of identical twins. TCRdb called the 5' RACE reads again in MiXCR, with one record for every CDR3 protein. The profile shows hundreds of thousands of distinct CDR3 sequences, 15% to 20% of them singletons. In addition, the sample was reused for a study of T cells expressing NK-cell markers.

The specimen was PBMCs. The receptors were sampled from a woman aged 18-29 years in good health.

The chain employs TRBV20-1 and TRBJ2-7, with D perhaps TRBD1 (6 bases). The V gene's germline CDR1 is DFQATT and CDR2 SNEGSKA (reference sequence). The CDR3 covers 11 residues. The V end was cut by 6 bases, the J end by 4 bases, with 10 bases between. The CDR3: CSAIGQYEQYF. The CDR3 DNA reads TGCAGTGCAATAGGACAGTACGAGCAGTACTTC.

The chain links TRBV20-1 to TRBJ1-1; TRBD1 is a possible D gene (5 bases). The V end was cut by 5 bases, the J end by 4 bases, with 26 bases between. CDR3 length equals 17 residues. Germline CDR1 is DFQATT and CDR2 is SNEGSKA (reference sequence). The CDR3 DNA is TGCAGTGCTCGACAATATTGGGACGGAAGGTCTGGCACTGAAGCTTTCTTT. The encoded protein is CSARQYWDGRSGTEAFF.

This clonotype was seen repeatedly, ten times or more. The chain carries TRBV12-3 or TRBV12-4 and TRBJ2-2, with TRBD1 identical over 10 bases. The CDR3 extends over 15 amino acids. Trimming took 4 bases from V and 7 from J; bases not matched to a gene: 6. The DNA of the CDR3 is TGTGCCAGCAGTTCTGGGACAGGGGATATCGGGGAGCTGTTTTTT. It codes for CASSSGTGDIGELFF.

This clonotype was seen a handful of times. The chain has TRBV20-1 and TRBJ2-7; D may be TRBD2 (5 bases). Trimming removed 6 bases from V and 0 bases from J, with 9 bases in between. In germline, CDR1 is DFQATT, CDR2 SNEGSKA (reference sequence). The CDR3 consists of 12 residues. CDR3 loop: CSAQDFSYEQYF. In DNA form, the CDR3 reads TGCAGTGCCCAGGACTTCTCCTACGAGCAGTACTTC.

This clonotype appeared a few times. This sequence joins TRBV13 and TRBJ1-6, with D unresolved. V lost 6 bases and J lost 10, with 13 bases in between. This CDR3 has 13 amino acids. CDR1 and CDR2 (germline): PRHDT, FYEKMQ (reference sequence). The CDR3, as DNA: TGTGCCAGCAGGATGACACAAACCTCACCCCTCCACTTT. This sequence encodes CASRMTQTSPLHF.

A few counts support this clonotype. CDR3 in DNA: TGTGCCATCCCCGGTCCACACCTCGTCTATGAGCAGTTCTTC. Residues: CAIPGPHLVYEQFF. The V gene is TRBV10-3, the J gene TRBJ2-1; D gene ambiguous. The CDR3 is made up of 14 amino acids. CDR1 is ENHRY and CDR2 is SYGVKD in the germline V gene. V was cut by 8 bases and J by 8 bases, with 19 bases left in between.

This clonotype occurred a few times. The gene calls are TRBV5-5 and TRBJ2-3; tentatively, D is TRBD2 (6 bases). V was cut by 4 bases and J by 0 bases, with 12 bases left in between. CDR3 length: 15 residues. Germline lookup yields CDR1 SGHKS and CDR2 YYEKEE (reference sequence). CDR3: CASSDGTSSTDTQYF. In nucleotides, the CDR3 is TGTGCCAGCAGCGACGGGACTTCTAGCACAGATACGCAGTATTTT.

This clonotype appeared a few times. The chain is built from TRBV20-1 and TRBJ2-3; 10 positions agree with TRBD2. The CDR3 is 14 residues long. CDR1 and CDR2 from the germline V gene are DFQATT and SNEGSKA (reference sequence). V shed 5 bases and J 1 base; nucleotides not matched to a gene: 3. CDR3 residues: CSAPSGGGTDTQYF. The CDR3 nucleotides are TGCAGTGCTCCTAGCGGGGGAGGCACAGATACGCAGTATTTT.

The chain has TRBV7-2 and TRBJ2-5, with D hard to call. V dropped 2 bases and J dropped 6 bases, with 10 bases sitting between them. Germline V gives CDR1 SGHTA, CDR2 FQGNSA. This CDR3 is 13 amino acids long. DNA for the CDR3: TGTGCCAGCAGCTTAAGAGTGTTTCAGACCCAGTACTTC. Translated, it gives CASSLRVFQTQYF.

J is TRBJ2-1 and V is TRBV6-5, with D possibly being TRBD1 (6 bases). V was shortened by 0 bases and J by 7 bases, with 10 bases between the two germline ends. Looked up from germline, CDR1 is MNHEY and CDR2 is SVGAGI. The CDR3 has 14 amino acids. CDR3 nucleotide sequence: TGTGCCAGCAGTTACTCGAGGGGGAGAAATGAGCAGTTCTTC. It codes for CASSYSRGRNEQFF.

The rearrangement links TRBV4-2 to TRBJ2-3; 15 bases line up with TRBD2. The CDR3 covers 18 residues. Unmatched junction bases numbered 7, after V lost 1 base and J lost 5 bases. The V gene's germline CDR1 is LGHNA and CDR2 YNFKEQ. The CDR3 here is CASSQGGLAGGLGDTQYF. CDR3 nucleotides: TGTGCCAGCAGCCAAGGTGGACTAGCGGGGGGGCTCGGAGATACGCAGTATTTT.

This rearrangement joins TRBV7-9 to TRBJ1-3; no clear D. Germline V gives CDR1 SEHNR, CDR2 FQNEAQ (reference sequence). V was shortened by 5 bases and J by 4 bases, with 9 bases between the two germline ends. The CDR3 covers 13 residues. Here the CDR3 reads CASSHNMGNTIYF. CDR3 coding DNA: TGTGCCAGCAGCCATAATATGGGAAACACCATATATTTT.

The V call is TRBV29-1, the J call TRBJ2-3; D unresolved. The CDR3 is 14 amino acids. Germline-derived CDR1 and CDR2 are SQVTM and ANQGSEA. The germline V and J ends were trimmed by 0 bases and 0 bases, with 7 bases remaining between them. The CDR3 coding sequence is TGCAGCGTTGAAGAAATAGCTAGCACAGATACGCAGTATTTT. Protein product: CSVEEIASTDTQYF.

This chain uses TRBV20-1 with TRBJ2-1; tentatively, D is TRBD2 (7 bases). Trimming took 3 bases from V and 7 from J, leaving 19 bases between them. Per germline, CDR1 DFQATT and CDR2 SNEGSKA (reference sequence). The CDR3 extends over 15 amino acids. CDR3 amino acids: CSARGIEGGLNEQFF. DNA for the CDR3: TGCAGTGCTAGGGGGATCGAGGGGGGGCTTAATGAGCAGTTCTTC.

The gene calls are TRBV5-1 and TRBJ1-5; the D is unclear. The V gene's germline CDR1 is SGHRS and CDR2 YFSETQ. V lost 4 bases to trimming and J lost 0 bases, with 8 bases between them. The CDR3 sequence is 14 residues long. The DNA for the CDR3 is TGCGCCAGCAGCGCGGACGGTAGCAATCAGCCCCAGCATTTT. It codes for CASSADGSNQPQHF.

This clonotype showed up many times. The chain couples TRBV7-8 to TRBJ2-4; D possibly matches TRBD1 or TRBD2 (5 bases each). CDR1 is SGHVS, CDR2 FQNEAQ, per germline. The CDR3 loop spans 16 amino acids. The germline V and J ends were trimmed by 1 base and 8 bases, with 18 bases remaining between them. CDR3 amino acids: CASSLVTGTPWDIQYF. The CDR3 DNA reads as TGTGCCAGCAGCTTAGTTACCGGGACCCCTTGGGACATTCAGTACTTC.

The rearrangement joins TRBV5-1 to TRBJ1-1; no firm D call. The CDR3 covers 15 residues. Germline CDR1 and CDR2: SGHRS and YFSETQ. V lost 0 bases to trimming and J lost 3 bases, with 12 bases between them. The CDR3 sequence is CASSLVGREDTEAFF. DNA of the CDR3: TGCGCCAGCAGCTTGGTAGGGAGAGAGGACACTGAAGCTTTCTTT.

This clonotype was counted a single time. The CDR3 sequence: CASSLASGVTEAFF. CDR3 in DNA: TGTGCCAGCAGCTTAGCGTCCGGGGTGACTGAAGCTTTCTTT. The chain couples TRBV7-8 to TRBJ1-1; unclear D gene. The CDR3 extends over 14 amino acids. Germline V CDR1 and CDR2: SGHVS, FQNEAQ. Trimming took off 0 bases at V and 5 bases at J, with 10 bases between the two ends.

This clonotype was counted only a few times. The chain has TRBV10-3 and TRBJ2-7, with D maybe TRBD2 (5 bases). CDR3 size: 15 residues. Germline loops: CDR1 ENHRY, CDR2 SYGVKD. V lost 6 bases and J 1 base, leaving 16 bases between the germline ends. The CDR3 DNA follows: TGTGCCATCAGACCCGGGGAGTTAATTTCCTACGAGCAGTACTTC. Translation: CAIRPGELISYEQYF.

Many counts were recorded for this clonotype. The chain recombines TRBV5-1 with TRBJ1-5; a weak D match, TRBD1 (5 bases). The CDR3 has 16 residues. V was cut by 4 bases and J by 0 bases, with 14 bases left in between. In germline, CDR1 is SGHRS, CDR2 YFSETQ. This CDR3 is CASSVGGMISNQPQHF. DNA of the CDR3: TGCGCCAGCAGCGTCGGGGGGATGATTAGCAATCAGCCCCAGCATTTT.

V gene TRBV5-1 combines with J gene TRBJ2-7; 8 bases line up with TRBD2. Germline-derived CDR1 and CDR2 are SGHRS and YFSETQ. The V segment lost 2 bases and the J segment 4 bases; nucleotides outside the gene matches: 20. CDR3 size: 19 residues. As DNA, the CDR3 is TGCGCCAGCAGCTTCCCAGGAACTAGCGGTTCTAGGGGCCCTTACGAGCAGTACTTC. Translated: CASSFPGTSGSRGPYEQYF. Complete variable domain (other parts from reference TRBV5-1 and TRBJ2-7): KAGVTQTPRYLIKTRGQQVTLSCSPISGHRSVSWYQQTPGQGLQFLFEYFSETQRNKGNFPGRFSGRQFSNSRSEMNVSTLELGDSALYLCASSFPGTSGSRGPYEQYFGPGTRLTVT.

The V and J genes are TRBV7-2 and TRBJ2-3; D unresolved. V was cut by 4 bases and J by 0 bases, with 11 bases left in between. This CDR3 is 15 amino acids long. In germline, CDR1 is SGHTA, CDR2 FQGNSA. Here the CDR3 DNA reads TGTGCCAGCAGCTATTCCTCGTTGAGCACAGATACGCAGTATTTT. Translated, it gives CASSYSSLSTDTQYF.

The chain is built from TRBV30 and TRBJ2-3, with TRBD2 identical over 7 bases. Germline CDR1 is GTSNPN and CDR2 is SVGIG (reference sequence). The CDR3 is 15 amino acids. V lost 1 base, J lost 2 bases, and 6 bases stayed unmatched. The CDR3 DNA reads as TGTGCCTGGAGTGCCCGGGACTACCTCACAGATACGCAGTATTTT. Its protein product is CAWSARDYLTDTQYF.

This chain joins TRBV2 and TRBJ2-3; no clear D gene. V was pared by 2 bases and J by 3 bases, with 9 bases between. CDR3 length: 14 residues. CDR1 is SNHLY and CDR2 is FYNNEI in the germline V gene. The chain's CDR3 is CASSENRNTDTQYF. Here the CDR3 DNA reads TGTGCCAGCAGTGAAAACAGAAATACAGATACGCAGTATTTT.

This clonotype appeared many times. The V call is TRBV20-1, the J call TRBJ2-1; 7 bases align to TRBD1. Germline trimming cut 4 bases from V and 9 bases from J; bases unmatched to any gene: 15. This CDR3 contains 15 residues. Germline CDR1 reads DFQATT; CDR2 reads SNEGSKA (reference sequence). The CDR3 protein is CSAIPSDRLRIEQFF. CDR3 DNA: TGCAGTGCTATACCATCGGACAGGCTTCGGATTGAGCAGTTCTTC.

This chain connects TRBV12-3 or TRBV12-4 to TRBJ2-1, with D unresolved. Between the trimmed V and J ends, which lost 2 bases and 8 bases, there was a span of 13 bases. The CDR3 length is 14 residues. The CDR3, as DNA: TGTGCCAGCAGTTTACTGGGCCCTGGCTATGAGCAGTTCTTC. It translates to CASSLLGPGYEQFF.

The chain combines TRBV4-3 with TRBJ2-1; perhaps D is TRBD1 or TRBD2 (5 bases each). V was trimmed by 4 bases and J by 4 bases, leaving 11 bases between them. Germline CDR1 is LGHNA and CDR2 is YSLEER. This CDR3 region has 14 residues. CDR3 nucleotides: TGCGCCAGCAGCCGGGGACGGCTATACAATGAGCAGTTCTTC. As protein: CASSRGRLYNEQFF.

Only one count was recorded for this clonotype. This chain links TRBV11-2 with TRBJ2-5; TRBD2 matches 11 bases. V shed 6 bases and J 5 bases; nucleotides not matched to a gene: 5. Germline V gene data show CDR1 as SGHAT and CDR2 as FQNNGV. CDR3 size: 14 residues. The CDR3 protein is CASRSTSGAETQYF. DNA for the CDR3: TGTGCCAGCAGATCGACTAGCGGGGCCGAGACCCAGTACTTC.